This passage covers 12 T cell receptor beta chains from one sample sequenced in a study of regulatory T cells in long-lasting Graves disease. For TCR beta, libraries came from iRepertoire HTBI primers and Arm-PCR of CDR3 regions. TCRdb called the multiplex PCR reads again in MiXCR, with one record for every CDR3 protein. Of hundreds of thousands of distinct CDR3 sequences in the sample, 12% were seen once. Time point noted: newly diagnosed GD, antithyroid drugs for less than 3 months. RNA from PBMCs was the source of the TCR library. The same data also contributed to another study, on T cells in Graves' hyperthyroidism and ophthalmopathy.

The sample here was peripheral blood mononuclear cells (PBMCs), taken at new diagnosis, from a patient treated with antithyroid drugs. The receptors originated from a woman aged 25 to 39 with Graves disease.

As concerns this clonotype: A read error is likely here: a far larger clone is one base away. Without the conserved terminal phenylalanine or tryptophan, this CDR3 likely stems from a read error. The chain has TRBV20-1 and TRBJ2-1; D is ambiguous. Gene TRBJ2-5 matches the end of the DNA better, so the J call may be wrong. The CDR3 extends over 12 amino acids. In germline, CDR1 is DFQATT, CDR2 SNEGSKA (reference sequence). The chain's CDR3 is CSARVGMETQYV. CDR3 nucleotide sequence: TGCAGTGCTAGAGTGGGCATGGAGACCCAGTACGTC.

The J gene is TRBJ2-7, the V gene TRBV13; 9 bases agree with TRBD1. The CDR3 contains 15 residues. V was pared by 5 bases and J by 0 bases, with 5 bases of the junction left unmatched. CDR1 and CDR2 from the germline V gene are PRHDT and FYEKMQ (reference sequence). The chain's CDR3 is CASSQYRGLSYEQYF. As DNA, the CDR3 is TGTGCCAGCAGCCAATACAGGGGGCTCTCCTACGAGCAGTACTTC.

This clonotype came up many times. The V call is TRBV28, the J call TRBJ2-1; weak D call: TRBD1 (5 bases). Germline CDR1 reads MDHEN; CDR2 reads SYDVKM. V gave up 6 bases and J gave up 3 bases, with 12 bases separating them. This CDR3 is 14 amino acids long. The CDR3 sequence is CASRARVGYNEQFF. CDR3 DNA: TGTGCCAGCAGAGCCAGGGTCGGCTACAATGAGCAGTTCTTC.

The chain combines TRBV20-1 with TRBJ2-1, with 10 positions matching TRBD2. Per the germline V gene, CDR1 is DFQATT and CDR2 is SNEGSKA (reference sequence). The CDR3 contains 15 residues. V was clipped by 1 base and J by 4 bases; unmatched bases: 4. CDR3 loop: CSARGASGGYNEQFF. CDR3 sequence (DNA): TGCAGTGCTAGAGGGGCTAGCGGGGGATACAATGAGCAGTTCTTC.

The V gene is TRBV29-1, the J gene TRBJ2-7; the D is unclear. The ends were cut back, 1 base at V and 1 base at J, with 11 bases in the middle. Germline V gene data show CDR1 as SQVTM and CDR2 as ANQGSEA. This CDR3 comprises 14 residues. The CDR3 region has the DNA TGCAGCGTTGAAGGTTTGAGACGATCCTACGAGCAGTACTTC. This translates into CSVEGLRRSYEQYF.

This clonotype was picked up many times. The chain recombines TRBV2 with TRBJ2-7, with D unresolved. V lost 5 bases to trimming and J lost 9 bases, with 17 bases between them. Germline-derived CDR1 and CDR2 are SNHLY and FYNNEI. This CDR3 is 13 amino acids long. CDR3 bases: TGTGCCAGCAGTTTAAGAAATCTCATGGGGCAGTACTTC. Protein product: CASSLRNLMGQYF.

Concerning this clonotype: The junction and the germline gene differ at one end; a read error may be behind it. The chain couples TRBV27 to TRBJ2-1; D is uncertain. CDR1 is MNHEY and CDR2 is SMNVEV in the germline V gene (reference sequence). The CDR3 has 15 residues. CDR3 loop: CASSYNPTSYNEQLF. As DNA, the CDR3 is TGTGCCAGCTCCTATAACCCTACTTCCTACAATGAGCAGCTCTTC.

This clonotype was seen repeatedly, ten times or more. V gene TRBV3-1 combines with J gene TRBJ2-7; 7 positions match TRBD1. Germline CDR1 and CDR2: LGHDT and YNNKEL (reference sequence). This CDR3 spans 16 amino acids. J was trimmed by 4 bases and V by 0 bases; bases with no gene match: 9. DNA for the CDR3: TGTGCCAGCAGCCAAGATATGGCGACAGGGCGTTACGAGCAGTACTTC. It specifies CASSQDMATGRYEQYF.

This clonotype was seen at least ten times. V is TRBV28 and J is TRBJ2-5; D is tentatively TRBD1 or TRBD2 (6 bases each). In germline, CDR1 is MDHEN, CDR2 SYDVKM. The CDR3 length is 15 residues. The V end lost 3 bases, the J end lost 6 bases, and 17 bases lay between the germline ends. The CDR3 DNA reads as TGTGCCAGCAGTTTCTCCCAGCAGGGGAGGAAGACCCAGTACTTC. It translates to CASSFSQQGRKTQYF.

On this clonotype itself: This may come from a read error, since a much larger clone is one base off. This rearrangement joins TRBV28 to TRBJ2-2; D may be TRBD2 (6 bases). Germline lookup yields CDR1 MDHEN and CDR2 SYDVKM. This CDR3 has 15 residues. The CDR3, as DNA: TGTGCCAGCAGTTTATTAGGTCTTAGCACCGGGGGGCTGTTTTTT. It translates to CASSLLGLSTGGLFF.

This clonotype was seen repeatedly, ten times or more. The rearrangement links TRBV12-3 or TRBV12-4 to TRBJ1-5; D unresolved. V lost 1 base to trimming and J lost 5 bases, with 9 bases between them. The CDR3 is made up of 14 amino acids. CDR3 amino acids: CASSLGQEYQPQHF. In DNA, the CDR3 is TGTGCCAGCAGTTTAGGCCAGGAGTATCAGCCCCAGCATTTT.

Only one count was recorded for this clonotype. It may be a read error: a sequence one base away is much more abundant. The CDR3 reads CAIGESLAVEQFF. CDR3 in DNA: TGTGCCATCGGTGAGTCTTTAGCGGTTGAGCAGTTCTTC. This sequence joins TRBV10-3 and TRBJ2-1, with a possible D match to TRBD2 (6 bases). The CDR3 runs to 13 residues. Germline V lookup: CDR1 ENHRY, CDR2 SYGVKD.